One and the same sample provided the 24 T cell receptor beta chains below, sequenced in a study of response to subunit inactivated influenza vaccine. TCRdb analysed the RT-PCR reads with MiXCR anew, one entry per CDR3 protein. The table records about 620,000 distinct CDR3 sequences, about 10% of them present only once. The material was PBMCs from blood, obtained on the day of vaccination. These receptors were obtained from a man in his fifties or sixties who received an inactivated influenza vaccine.

This clonotype has only a few counts. The V and J genes are TRBV29-1 and TRBJ2-5, with 8 bases identical to TRBD1. From germline, CDR1 is SQVTM and CDR2 ANQGSEA. The CDR3 covers 14 residues. Losses at the gene ends were 5 bases for V and 1 base for J; bases not matched to a gene: 6. The CDR3 nucleotides read TGCAGCGTTCGGGACAGGCGCTCCCAAGAGACCCAGTACTTC. It codes for CSVRDRRSQETQYF.

The genes are TRBV27 and TRBJ2-3; D tentatively reads TRBD1 or TRBD2 (5 bases each). The CDR3 is made up of 14 amino acids. The V gene lost 4 bases and the J gene lost 8 bases, with 16 bases spanning the gap. Germline CDR1 is MNHEY and CDR2 is SMNVEV (reference sequence). The CDR3 coding sequence is TGTGCCAGCAGTTGGACCCCGGGGCAGGGTACGCAGTATTTT. Translating it yields CASSWTPGQGTQYF.

This chain joins TRBV29-1 and TRBJ2-4, with 7 positions matching TRBD1. Trimming cost V 7 bases and J 7 bases; bases outside gene matches: 7. This CDR3 spans 12 amino acids. The V gene's germline CDR1 is SQVTM and CDR2 ANQGSEA. CDR3 DNA sequence: TGCAGCGCAATTGACAGGGACAACATTCAGTACTTC. Translation gives CSAIDRDNIQYF.

There are a few counts of this clonotype. This chain connects TRBV6-2 or TRBV6-3 to TRBJ1-2; D possibly corresponds to TRBD1 (6 bases). Germline V gives CDR1 MNHEY, CDR2 SVGEGT. Trimming shortened V by 7 bases and J by 1 base, and 13 bases separated the two germline ends. This CDR3 contains 14 residues. The DNA for the CDR3 is TGTGCCAGCACCACCCCAGGGGATAACTATGGCTACACCTTC. Amino acid sequence: CASTTPGDNYGYTF.

This clonotype came up a few times. The gene calls are TRBV15 and TRBJ1-1; D is unclear. Germline CDR1 LNHNV, CDR2 YYDKDF (reference sequence). The length of the CDR3 is 15 residues. Trimming shortened V by 0 bases and J by 3 bases, and 11 bases separated the two germline ends. The CDR3, as DNA: TGTGCCACCAGCAGAGATAAGGTTTGGGACACTGAAGCTTTCTTT. It specifies CATSRDKVWDTEAFF.

This clonotype was counted between two and nine times. CDR3 region: CASSLGQATWAKNIQYF. The CDR3 DNA is TGTGCCAGCAGCCTGGGACAGGCTACGTGGGCCAAAAACATTCAGTACTTC. V and J are TRBV12-3 or TRBV12-4 and TRBJ2-4; 8 bases match TRBD1. The CDR3 is made up of 17 amino acids. Germline trimming cut 6 bases from V and 1 base from J; bases unmatched to any gene: 11.

This sequence joins TRBV11-2 and TRBJ2-5; TRBD2 matches 8 bases. V trimming: 5 bases; J trimming: 3 bases; junction bases outside the gene matches: 8. The CDR3 is 15 residues long. Germline CDR1 is SGHAT and CDR2 is FQNNGV. DNA of the CDR3: TGTGCCAGCAGCCCGTACCGGGGGGGCAAAGAGACCCAGTACTTC. Encoded protein: CASSPYRGGKETQYF.

The chain recombines TRBV6-1 with TRBJ2-7, with D hard to call. The CDR3 spans 13 residues. Trimming removed 3 bases at V and 3 bases at J, with 9 bases between. In germline, CDR1 is MNHNS, CDR2 SASEGT. The CDR3 sequence: CASSDFRDYEQYF. In nucleotides, the CDR3 is TGTGCCAGCAGTGATTTTAGGGACTACGAGCAGTACTTC.

This rearrangement joins TRBV15 to TRBJ2-7; 7 nucleotides align to TRBD1. V lost 0 bases to trimming and J lost 6 bases; unmatched junction nucleotides: 8. The CDR3 is 15 amino acids. Germline CDR1 LNHNV, CDR2 YYDKDF (reference sequence). This CDR3 reads CATSRDLTGFREQYF. DNA for the CDR3: TGTGCCACCAGCAGAGATTTGACAGGGTTCCGCGAGCAGTACTTC. The entire variable domain, with the rest obtained from reference TRBV15 and TRBJ2-7, is as follows: DAMVIQNPRYQVTQFGKPVTLSCSQTLNHNVMYWYQQKSSQAPKLLFHYYDKDFNNEADTPDNFQSRRPNTSFCFLDIRSPGLGDTAMYLCATSRDLTGFREQYFGPGTRLTVT.

A few counts support this clonotype. This chain links TRBV13 with TRBJ2-6; D not resolved. There are 16 residues in the CDR3. The germline V and J ends were trimmed by 5 bases and 0 bases, with 11 bases remaining between them. Germline V CDR1 and CDR2: PRHDT, FYEKMQ (reference sequence). This CDR3 is CASSPAINSGANVLTF. CDR3 sequence (DNA): TGTGCCAGCAGCCCGGCCATCAACTCTGGGGCCAACGTCCTGACTTTC. Complete variable domain (other parts from reference TRBV13 and TRBJ2-6): AAGVIQSPRHLIKEKRETATLKCYPIPRHDTVYWYQQGPGQDPQFLISFYEKMQSDKGSIPDRFSAQQFSDYHSELNMSSLELGDSALYFCASSPAINSGANVLTFGAGSRLTVL.

The rearrangement links TRBV7-2 to TRBJ2-1; D is possibly TRBD2 (6 bases). Trimming cost V 5 bases and J 8 bases, with 16 bases left between them. Germline values: CDR1 SGHTA, CDR2 FQGNSA. This CDR3 has 14 residues. CDR3 sequence reads: CASSKRLDLYEQFF. The CDR3 bases are TGTGCCAGCAGCAAGAGACTAGATCTCTATGAGCAGTTCTTC.

The genes are TRBV6-1 and TRBJ2-2; TRBD1 matches at 7 bases. Unmatched junction bases numbered 4, after V lost 6 bases and J lost 0 bases. Per the germline V gene, CDR1 is MNHNS and CDR2 is SASEGT. The CDR3 length is 15 residues. This CDR3 reads CASRSDRANTGELFF. The DNA of the CDR3 is TGTGCCAGCAGGTCAGACAGGGCGAACACCGGGGAGCTGTTTTTT.

The rearrangement links TRBV5-6 to TRBJ2-1; the match to TRBD1 covers 7 bases. V lost 5 bases, J lost 0 bases, and 8 bases stayed unmatched. CDR3 length: 16 amino acids. From germline, CDR1 is SGHDT and CDR2 YYEEEE. The CDR3: CASSYGTANSYNEQFF. The CDR3 region has the DNA TGTGCCAGCAGTTATGGGACAGCCAACTCCTACAATGAGCAGTTCTTC. Combining the CDR3 with reference TRBV5-6 and TRBJ2-1 gives the whole variable domain DAGVTQSPTHLIKTRGQQVTLRCSPKSGHDTVSWYQQALGQGPQFIFQYYEEEERQRGNFPDRFSGHQFPNYSSELNVNALLLGDSALYLCASSYGTANSYNEQFFGPGTRLTVL.

This clonotype was counted a few times. This chain connects TRBV6-2 or TRBV6-3 to TRBJ2-7; weak D call: TRBD1 (6 bases). CDR1 is MNHEY and CDR2 is SVGEGT in the germline V gene. V lost 6 bases, J lost 2 bases, and 14 bases lay in between. The CDR3 length is 14 residues. Written as DNA, the CDR3 is TGTGCCAGCAGAATGGACAGTCTTGCCTACGAGCAGTACTTC. It encodes CASRMDSLAYEQYF.

The chain uses TRBV24-1 and TRBJ2-3; 11 nucleotides line up with TRBD2. Looked up from germline, CDR1 is KGHDR and CDR2 is SFDVKD. The CDR3 spans 15 residues. The trim removed 3 bases at V and 5 bases at J, leaving 3 bases unmatched. CDR3: CATSDTGLAVDTQYF. The DNA for the CDR3 is TGTGCCACCAGTGATACGGGACTAGCGGTAGATACGCAGTATTTT.

J is TRBJ2-7 and V is TRBV6-5; TRBD1 aligns across 9 bases. Germline CDR1 and CDR2: MNHEY and SVGAGI. CDR3 size: 17 residues. Trimming cost V 0 bases and J 3 bases; bases outside gene matches: 9. The DNA for the CDR3 is TGTGCCAGCAGTTACTCAATACCGGGACAGGGTTTCTACGAGCAGTACTTC. Translation gives CASSYSIPGQGFYEQYF.

This rearrangement joins TRBV7-2 to TRBJ2-2; D is ambiguous. From germline, CDR1 is SGHTA and CDR2 FQGNSA. Trimming took 5 bases from V and 0 from J, leaving 10 bases between them. The CDR3 sequence is 15 residues long. Here the CDR3 reads CASSVGVANTGELFF. CDR3 coding DNA: TGTGCCAGCAGCGTCGGAGTCGCGAACACCGGGGAGCTGTTTTTT.

Ten or more counts support this clonotype. This chain connects TRBV9 to TRBJ2-2; D unresolved. The CDR3 is made up of 15 amino acids. Germline V gene lookup returns CDR1 SGDLS and CDR2 YYNGEE. V lost 0 bases and J 0 bases, leaving 6 bases between the germline ends. CDR3 sequence reads: CASSVGSPNTGELFF. The CDR3 DNA reads as TGTGCCAGCAGCGTAGGAAGCCCGAACACCGGGGAGCTGTTTTTT.

The table lists this clonotype with a few counts. The genes are TRBV5-1 and TRBJ2-7; unclear D gene. The V gene's germline CDR1 is SGHRS and CDR2 YFSETQ. Trimming took 7 bases from V and 2 from J, leaving 16 bases between them. The CDR3 runs 14 residues. This CDR3 is CASQAIGGTYEQYF. DNA of the CDR3: TGCGCCAGCCAAGCTATTGGTGGGACCTACGAGCAGTACTTC.

This clonotype has more than one count but fewer than ten. The genes are TRBV6-2 or TRBV6-3 and TRBJ2-1; 8 bases are shared with TRBD1. Germline V CDR1 and CDR2: MNHEY, SVGEGT. The CDR3 has 18 amino acids. Germline trimming cut 2 bases from V and 3 bases from J; bases unmatched to any gene: 12. The CDR3, as DNA: TGTGCCAGCAGTTACCCGACAGGACAGGGTCGGTTCTACAATGAGCAGTTCTTC. This codes for CASSYPTGQGRFYNEQFF.

The chain employs TRBV7-2 and TRBJ2-1, with TRBD2 matching 11 bases. The length of the CDR3 is 16 residues. Germline CDR1 SGHTA, CDR2 FQGNSA. The V segment lost 5 bases and the J segment 4 bases; nucleotides outside the gene matches: 7. CDR3 sequence: CASSKIAGGLYNEQFF. The CDR3 DNA sequence: TGTGCCAGCAGCAAAATAGCGGGGGGGCTTTACAATGAGCAGTTCTTC.

This chain uses TRBV7-2 with TRBJ2-7, with 10 bases that match TRBD2. Germline V gene lookup returns CDR1 SGHTA and CDR2 FQGNSA. This CDR3 is built from 15 residues. Germline trimming cut 2 bases from V and 4 bases from J; bases unmatched to any gene: 5. CDR3 nucleotide sequence: TGTGCCAGCAGCTTATCCGCTAGCGGGAGTTACGAGCAGTACTTC. Protein product: CASSLSASGSYEQYF.

This clonotype was seen at least ten times. CDR3 sequence: CASSLRQMEGYTF. The CDR3 DNA reads TGTGCCAGCAGTCTTCGACAGATGGAGGGCTACACCTTC. The chain combines TRBV12-3 or TRBV12-4 with TRBJ1-2, with D possibly being TRBD1 (5 bases). With 5 bases removed from V and 8 bases from J, the gap between germline ends came to 15 bases. The CDR3 runs 13 residues.

The rearrangement uses TRBV7-9 and TRBJ2-3; tentatively, D is TRBD1 (6 bases). Germline V gene sequence: CDR1 SEHNR, CDR2 FQNEAQ (reference sequence). This CDR3 is 17 amino acids long. The CDR3 DNA reads TGTGTCGATGTTGCTTATGTGGGGACACCTAGCACAGATACGCAGTATTTT. Its protein product is CVDVAYVGTPSTDTQYF.